This TCR beta chain was captured by sequencing in a study of T cells expressing NK-cell markers. Whole-study context: Seven HCMV-seropositive donors and one seronegative donor made up the eight sequenced donors.

The V gene's germline CDR1 is MGHDK and CDR2 SYGVNS. There are 15 residues in the CDR3. With UMIs, 5'RACE template switching was used to make TCR beta cDNA. One entry per CDR3 protein, without DNA, is what TCRdb gives after re-calling the 5' RACE reads. Here the sample table reports 450,000 to 600,000 distinct CDR3 sequences. Sequencing was carried out using blood T cells: a sorted CD56 or NKG2C T cell subset, CD4+ or CD8+ T cells, or bulk PBMC T cells (not recorded which). The origin of this receptor is a man between 18 and 35 years old in good health. The rearrangement links TRBV25-1 to TRBJ2-2; the D call of TRBD1 rests on TCRdb alone, since no DNA is present to check it. CDR3 region: CASRVGDSNTGELFF. The whole variable domain, filled in from reference TRBV25-1 and TRBJ2-2, reads EADIYQTPRYLVIGTGKKITLECSQTMGHDKMYWYQQDPGMELHLIHYSYGVNSTEKGDLSSESTVSRIRTEHFPLTLESARPSHTSQYLCASRVGDSNTGELFFGEGSRLTVL.